The entry below gives a single TCR beta chain sequence along with its context. No cognate antigen has been identified for it. No base-level quality is on record; no much larger clone is a single base apart. This record belongs to a study of blood T cell repertoires in COVID-19 (dated by TCRdb to about 2020). With respect to the entire study: Samples covering the acute and convalescent phases of COVID-19 were provided by collaborators in the United States, Italy and Spain. The prospective study material was composed of cDNA or gDNA derived from T cells, B-cell-depleted T cells, or PBMCs. The samples were drawn from the first 160 participants of the ongoing ImmuneRACE study and from 1,254 subjects provided by 6 global collaborators. The repertoires were made available in a free public database intended to serve as a resource for research on the immune response to SARS-CoV-2. The dataset comprised deeply sampled blood TCRbeta repertoires from subjects exposed to, actively infected with, or recovered from COVID-19. Where HLA class I and class II types were available, the types were taken from metadata supplied by the sample provider, not from assay-based typing. Nearly every sample came with metadata listing a de-identified subject ID, COVID-19 status, age in years and sex.

Findings and caveats that apply to the study as a whole: Clinical and demographic metadata were provided uncurated, with the amount varying by source and participant.

The immunoSEQ Assay, a bias-controlled multiplex PCR, was used to amplify TCRbeta CDR3 regions from genomic DNA. For the original study's pipeline: The number of nucleated cells in each sample was estimated by amplification of reference gene primers within the assay. Sequence reads were collapsed and filtered to measure the absolute abundance of every unique TCRbeta CDR3 rearrangement. For each sample, productive Simpson clonality was calculated as the square root of Simpson's diversity index over productive rearrangements. As stored in TCRdb, this immuneACCESS dataset retains in-frame rearrangements with V and J assigned. A fraction of the clones does not appear; measured against another copy, unresolved V genes explain less than half of the discrepancy, and the remainder lacks a known reason. V and J calls and clone size come straight from that table; D and trimming were deduced from the DNA. The sample has roughly 230,000 clones on record, about 80% of them singletons. About 4.2% of the sample rests with the top ten.

Collaborating institutions collected whole blood in K2EDTA tubes following their own protocols. For TCRbeta analysis, collaborators shipped samples as frozen whole blood, isolated PBMCs, or DNA extracted from either of those sample types. Material: peripheral blood. The TCR was taken from a man aged 45-65 years with active or convalescent COVID-19.

The CDR3 protein is CASTGTGPDQPQHF. Read as DNA, the sequence is TGTGCCAGCACGGGGACAGGGCCTGATCAGCCCCAGCATTTT. The chain joins TRBV28 to TRBJ1-5, with 9 middle bases fitting TRBD1. The germline V gene specifies MDHEN as CDR1 and SYDVKM as CDR2. Trimming takes 7 bases off V and 5 bases off J; junction bases not matched to a gene: 6. From the cysteine up to the phenylalanine, the CDR3 has a length of 14 residues. Only the CDR3 DNA is retained, 42 bases long and in frame from the first base. Outside the CDR3, residues come from the reference TRBV28 and TRBJ1-5 proteins, so the full variable domain is: DVKVTQSSRYLVKRTGEKVFLECVQDMDHENMFWYRQDPGLGLRLIYFSYDVKMKEKGDIPEGYSVSREKKERFSLILESASTNQTSMYLCASTGTGPDQPQHFGDGTRLSIL.